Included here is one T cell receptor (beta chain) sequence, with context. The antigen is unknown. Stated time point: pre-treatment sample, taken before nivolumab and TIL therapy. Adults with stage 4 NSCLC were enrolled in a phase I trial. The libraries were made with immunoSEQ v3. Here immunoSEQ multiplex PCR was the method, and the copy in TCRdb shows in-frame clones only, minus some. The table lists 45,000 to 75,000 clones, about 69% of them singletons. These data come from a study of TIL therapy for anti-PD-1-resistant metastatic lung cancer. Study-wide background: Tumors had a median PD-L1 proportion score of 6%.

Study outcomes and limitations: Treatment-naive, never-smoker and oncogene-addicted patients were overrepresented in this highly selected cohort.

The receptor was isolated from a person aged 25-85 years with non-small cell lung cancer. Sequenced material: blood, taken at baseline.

CDR3 residues: CASRETLGTALNQPQHF. CDR3 sequence (DNA): TGTGCCAGTAGGGAGACTCTCGGGACAGCGCTGAATCAGCCCCAGCATTTT. The genes are TRBV19 and TRBJ1-5; the match to TRBD1 covers 7 bases. V lost 6 bases to trimming and J lost 4 bases; unmatched junction nucleotides: 15. The germline CDR1 and CDR2 sequences are LNHDA and SQIVND (reference sequence). This CDR3 contains 17 residues.